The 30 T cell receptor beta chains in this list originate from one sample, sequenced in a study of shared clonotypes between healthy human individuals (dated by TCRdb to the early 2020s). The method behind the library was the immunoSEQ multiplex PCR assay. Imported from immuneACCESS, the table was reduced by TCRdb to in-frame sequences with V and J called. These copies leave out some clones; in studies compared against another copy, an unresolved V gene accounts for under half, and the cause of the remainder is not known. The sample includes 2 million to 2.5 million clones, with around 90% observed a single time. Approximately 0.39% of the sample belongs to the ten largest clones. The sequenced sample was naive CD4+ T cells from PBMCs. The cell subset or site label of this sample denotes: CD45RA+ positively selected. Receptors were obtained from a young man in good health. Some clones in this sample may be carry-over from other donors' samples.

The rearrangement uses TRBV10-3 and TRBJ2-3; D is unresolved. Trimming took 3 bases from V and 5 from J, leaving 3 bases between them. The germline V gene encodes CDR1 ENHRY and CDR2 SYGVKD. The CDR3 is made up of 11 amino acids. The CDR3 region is CAISDGDTQYF. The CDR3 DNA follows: TGTGCCATCAGTGACGGAGATACGCAGTATTTT.

The CDR3 bases are TGTGCCAGTAGTAAAAAGACTAGCGGGATTATGTACGAGCAGTACTTC. Encoded protein: CASSKKTSGIMYEQYF. The rearrangement uses TRBV19 and TRBJ2-7, with 11 nucleotides matching TRBD2. Per germline, CDR1 LNHDA and CDR2 SQIVND (reference sequence). The CDR3 totals 16 residues. The V gene end was trimmed by 4 bases and the J gene end by 4 bases; junction bases not matched to a gene: 9. Using reference TRBV19 and TRBJ2-7 for the parts outside the CDR3, the full variable domain is DGGITQSPKYLFRKEGQNVTLSCEQNLNHDAMYWYRQDPGQGLRLIYYSQIVNDFQKGDIAEGYSVSREKKESFPLTVTSAQKNPTAFYLCASSKKTSGIMYEQYFGPGTRLTVT.

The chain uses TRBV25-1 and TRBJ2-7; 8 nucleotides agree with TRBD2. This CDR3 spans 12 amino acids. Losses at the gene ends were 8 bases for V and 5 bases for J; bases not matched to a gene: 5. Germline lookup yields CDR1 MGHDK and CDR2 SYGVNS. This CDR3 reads CASRGLANEQYF. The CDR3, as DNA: TGTGCCAGCCGAGGACTAGCCAACGAGCAGTACTTC.

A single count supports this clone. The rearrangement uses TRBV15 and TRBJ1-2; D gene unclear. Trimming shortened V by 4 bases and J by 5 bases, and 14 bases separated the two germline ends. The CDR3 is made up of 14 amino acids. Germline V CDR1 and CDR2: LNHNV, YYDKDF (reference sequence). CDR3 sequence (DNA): TGTGCCACCAGCAACAGACCTCCAACTTATGGCTACACCTTC. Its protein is CATSNRPPTYGYTF.

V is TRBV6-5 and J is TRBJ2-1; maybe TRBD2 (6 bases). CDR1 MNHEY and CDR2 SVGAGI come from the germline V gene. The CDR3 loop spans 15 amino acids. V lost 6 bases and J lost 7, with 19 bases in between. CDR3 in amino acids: CASRSLSGGINEQFF. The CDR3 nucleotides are TGTGCCAGCAGATCACTGAGCGGCGGGATAAATGAGCAGTTCTTC.

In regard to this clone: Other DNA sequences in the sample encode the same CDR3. This CDR3 is CASSFLRTDTQYF. Written as DNA, the CDR3 is TGTGCCAGCAGTTTCTTAAGGACAGATACGCAGTATTTT. The rearrangement joins TRBV27 to TRBJ2-3; D is unclear. With 3 bases removed from V and 3 bases from J, the gap between germline ends came to 7 bases. The CDR3 extends over 13 amino acids. Looked up from germline, CDR1 is MNHEY and CDR2 is SMNVEV (reference sequence).

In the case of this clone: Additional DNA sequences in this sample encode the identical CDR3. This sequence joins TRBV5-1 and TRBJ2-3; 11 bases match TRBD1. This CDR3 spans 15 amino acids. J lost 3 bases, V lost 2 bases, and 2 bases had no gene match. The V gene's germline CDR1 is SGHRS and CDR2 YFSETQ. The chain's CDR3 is CASSLGQGATDTQYF. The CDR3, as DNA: TGCGCCAGCAGCTTAGGACAGGGGGCTACAGATACGCAGTATTTT.

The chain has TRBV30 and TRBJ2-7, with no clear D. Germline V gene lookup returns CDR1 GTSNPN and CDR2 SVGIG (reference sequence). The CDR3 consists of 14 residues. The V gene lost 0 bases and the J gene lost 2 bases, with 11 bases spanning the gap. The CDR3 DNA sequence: TGTGCCTGGAGTGTTTTAGGGTTAACCTACGAGCAGTACTTC. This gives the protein CAWSVLGLTYEQYF.

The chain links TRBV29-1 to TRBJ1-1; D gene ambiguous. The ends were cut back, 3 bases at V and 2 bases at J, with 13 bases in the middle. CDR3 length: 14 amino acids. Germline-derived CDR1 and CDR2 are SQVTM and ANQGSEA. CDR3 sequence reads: CSVESLLRNTEAFF. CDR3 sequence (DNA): TGCAGCGTTGAGTCGTTACTGAGAAACACTGAAGCTTTCTTT.

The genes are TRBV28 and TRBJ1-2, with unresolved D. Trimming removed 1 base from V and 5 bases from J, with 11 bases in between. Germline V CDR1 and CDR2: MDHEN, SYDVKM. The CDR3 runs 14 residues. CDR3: CASSLSGIQYGYTF. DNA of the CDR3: TGTGCCAGCAGTTTATCAGGTATACAATATGGCTACACCTTC.

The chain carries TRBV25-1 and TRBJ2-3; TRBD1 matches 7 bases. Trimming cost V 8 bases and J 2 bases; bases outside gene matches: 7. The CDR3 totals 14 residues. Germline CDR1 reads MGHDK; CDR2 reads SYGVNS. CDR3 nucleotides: TGTGCCAGCGCCGGGACAGTGCACACAGATACGCAGTATTTT. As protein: CASAGTVHTDTQYF.

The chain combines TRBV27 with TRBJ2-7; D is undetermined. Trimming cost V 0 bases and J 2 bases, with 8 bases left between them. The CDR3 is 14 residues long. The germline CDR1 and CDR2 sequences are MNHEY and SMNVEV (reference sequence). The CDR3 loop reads CASSLSTVTYEQYF. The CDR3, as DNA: TGTGCCAGCAGTTTATCCACGGTCACCTACGAGCAGTACTTC.

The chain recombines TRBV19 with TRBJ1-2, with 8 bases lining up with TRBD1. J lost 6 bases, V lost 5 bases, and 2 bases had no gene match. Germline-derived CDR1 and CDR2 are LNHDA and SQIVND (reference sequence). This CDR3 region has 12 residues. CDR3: CASSLRGHGYTF. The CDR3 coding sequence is TGTGCCAGTAGTCTCAGGGGGCATGGCTACACCTTC.

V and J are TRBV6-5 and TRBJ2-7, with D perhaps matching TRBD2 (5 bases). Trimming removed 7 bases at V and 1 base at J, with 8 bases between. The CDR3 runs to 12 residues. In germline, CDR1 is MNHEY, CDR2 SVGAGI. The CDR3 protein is CASTSKSYEQYF. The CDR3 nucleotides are TGTGCCAGCACTAGCAAGTCCTACGAGCAGTACTTC.

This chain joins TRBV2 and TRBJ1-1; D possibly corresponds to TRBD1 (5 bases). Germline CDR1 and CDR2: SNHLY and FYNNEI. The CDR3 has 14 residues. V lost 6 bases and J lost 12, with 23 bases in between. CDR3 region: CASSALTGDGETFF. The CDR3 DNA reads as TGTGCCAGCAGCGCGCTAACAGGAGACGGGGAAACTTTCTTT.

DNA of the CDR3: TGTGCCAGCAGCCCGGCCGGGGGGGAGCAGTTCTTC. As protein: CASSPAGGEQFF. V usage is TRBV14 and J usage is TRBJ2-1; TRBD2 aligns across 7 bases. J was trimmed by 10 bases and V by 4 bases; bases with no gene match: 4. The germline gives CDR1 SGHDN, CDR2 FVKESK. The CDR3 has 12 amino acids. Drawing the rest from reference TRBV14 and TRBJ2-1, the complete variable domain is EAGVTQFPSHSVIEKGQTVTLRCDPISGHDNLYWYRRVMGKEIKFLLHFVKESKQDESGMPNNRFLAERTGGTYSTLKVQPAELEDSGVYFCASSPAGGEQFFGPGTRLTVL.

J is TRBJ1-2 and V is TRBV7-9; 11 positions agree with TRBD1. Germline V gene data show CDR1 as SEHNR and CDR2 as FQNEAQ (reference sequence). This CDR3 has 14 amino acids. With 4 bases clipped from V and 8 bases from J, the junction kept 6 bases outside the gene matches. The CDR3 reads CASSYPGQGVGYTF. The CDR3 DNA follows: TGTGCCAGCAGCTACCCGGGACAGGGGGTCGGCTACACCTTC.

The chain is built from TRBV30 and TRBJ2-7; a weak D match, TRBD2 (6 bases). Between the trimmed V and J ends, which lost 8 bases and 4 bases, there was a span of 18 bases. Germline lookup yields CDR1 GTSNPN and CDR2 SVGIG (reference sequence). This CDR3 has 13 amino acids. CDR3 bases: TGTGCCCAACAAAGGAATAGCGGTTACGAGCAGTACTTC. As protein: CAQQRNSGYEQYF.

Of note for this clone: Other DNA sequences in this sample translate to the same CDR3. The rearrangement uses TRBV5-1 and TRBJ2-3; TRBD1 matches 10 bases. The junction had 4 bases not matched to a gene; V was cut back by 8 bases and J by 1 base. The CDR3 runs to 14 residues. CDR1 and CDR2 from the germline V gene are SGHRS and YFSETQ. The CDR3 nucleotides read TGCGCCAGTTCCGGGACAGGGGGCACAGATACGCAGTATTTT. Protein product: CASSGTGGTDTQYF. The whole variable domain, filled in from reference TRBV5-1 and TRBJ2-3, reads KAGVTQTPRYLIKTRGQQVTLSCSPISGHRSVSWYQQTPGQGLQFLFEYFSETQRNKGNFPGRFSGRQFSNSRSEMNVSTLELGDSALYLCASSGTGGTDTQYFGPGTRLTVL.

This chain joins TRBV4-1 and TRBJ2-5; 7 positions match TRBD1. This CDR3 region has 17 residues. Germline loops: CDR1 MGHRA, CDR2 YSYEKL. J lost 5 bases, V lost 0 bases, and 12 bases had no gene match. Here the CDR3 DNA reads TGCGCCAGCAGCCAAGAACCACCCCCAGGGGGTGGGGAGACCCAGTACTTC. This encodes CASSQEPPPGGGETQYF.

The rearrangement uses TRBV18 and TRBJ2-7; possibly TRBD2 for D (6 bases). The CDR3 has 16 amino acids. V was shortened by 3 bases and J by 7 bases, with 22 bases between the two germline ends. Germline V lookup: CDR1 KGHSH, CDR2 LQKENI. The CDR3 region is CASSPASGGLAWEQYF. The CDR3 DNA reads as TGTGCCAGCTCACCGGCCTCCGGGGGTCTTGCCTGGGAGCAGTACTTC.

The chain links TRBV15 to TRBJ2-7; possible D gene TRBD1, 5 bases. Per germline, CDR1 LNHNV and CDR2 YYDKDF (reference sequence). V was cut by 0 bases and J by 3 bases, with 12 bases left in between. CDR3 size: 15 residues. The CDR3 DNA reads TGTGCCACCAGCAGAGATTCAGGGCGCTTCTACGAGCAGTACTTC. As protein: CATSRDSGRFYEQYF.

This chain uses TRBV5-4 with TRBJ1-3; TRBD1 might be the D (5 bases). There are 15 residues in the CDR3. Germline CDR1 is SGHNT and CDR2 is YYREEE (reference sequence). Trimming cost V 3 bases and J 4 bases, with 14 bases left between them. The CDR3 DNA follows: TGTGCCAGCAGCTGGGGGGGGGACCACGGAAACACCATATATTTT. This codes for CASSWGGDHGNTIYF.

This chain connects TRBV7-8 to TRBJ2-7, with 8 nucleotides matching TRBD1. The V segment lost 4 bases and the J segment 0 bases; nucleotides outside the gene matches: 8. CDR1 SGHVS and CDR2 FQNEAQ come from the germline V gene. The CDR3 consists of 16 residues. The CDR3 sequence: CASSSIGTGYSYEQYF. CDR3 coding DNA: TGTGCCAGCAGCTCGATCGGGACAGGCTACTCCTACGAGCAGTACTTC. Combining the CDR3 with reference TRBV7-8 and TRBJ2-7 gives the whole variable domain GAGVSQSPRYKVAKRGQDVALRCDPISGHVSLFWYQQALGQGPEFLTYFQNEAQLDKSGLPSDRFFAERPEGSVSTLKIQRTQQEDSAVYLCASSSIGTGYSYEQYFGPGTRLTVT.

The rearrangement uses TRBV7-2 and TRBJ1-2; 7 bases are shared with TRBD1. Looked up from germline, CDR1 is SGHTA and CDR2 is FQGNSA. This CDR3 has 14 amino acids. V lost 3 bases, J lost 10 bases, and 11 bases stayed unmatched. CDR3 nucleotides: TGTGCCAGCAGCTTCGAATGGACAGGACCCCTCTACACCTTC. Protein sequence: CASSFEWTGPLYTF.

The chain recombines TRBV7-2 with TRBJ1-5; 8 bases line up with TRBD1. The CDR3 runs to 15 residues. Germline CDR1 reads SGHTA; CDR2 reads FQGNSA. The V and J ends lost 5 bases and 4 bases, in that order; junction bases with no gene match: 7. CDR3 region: CASSPGGERNQPQHF. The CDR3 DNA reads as TGTGCCAGCAGCCCAGGGGGCGAGAGGAATCAGCCCCAGCATTTT.

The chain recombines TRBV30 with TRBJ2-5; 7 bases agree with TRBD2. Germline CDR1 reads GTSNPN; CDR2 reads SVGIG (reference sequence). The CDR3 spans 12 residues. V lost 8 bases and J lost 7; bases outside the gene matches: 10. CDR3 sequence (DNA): TGTGCCCAAGGGAGGGCCCGTGGGACCCAGTACTTC. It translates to CAQGRARGTQYF.

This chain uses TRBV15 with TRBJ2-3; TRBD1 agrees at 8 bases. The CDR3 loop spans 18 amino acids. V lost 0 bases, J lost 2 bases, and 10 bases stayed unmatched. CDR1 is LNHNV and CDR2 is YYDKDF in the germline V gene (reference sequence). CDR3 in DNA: TGTGCCACCAGCAGAGAGCCGGGACAGGCAATGGACACAGATACGCAGTATTTT. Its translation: CATSREPGQAMDTDTQYF.

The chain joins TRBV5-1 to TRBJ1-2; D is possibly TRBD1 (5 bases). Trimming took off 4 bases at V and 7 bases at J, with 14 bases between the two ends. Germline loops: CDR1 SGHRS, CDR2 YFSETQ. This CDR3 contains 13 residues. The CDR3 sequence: CASSPDWGRGYTF. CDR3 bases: TGCGCCAGCAGCCCCGACTGGGGCCGTGGCTACACCTTC.

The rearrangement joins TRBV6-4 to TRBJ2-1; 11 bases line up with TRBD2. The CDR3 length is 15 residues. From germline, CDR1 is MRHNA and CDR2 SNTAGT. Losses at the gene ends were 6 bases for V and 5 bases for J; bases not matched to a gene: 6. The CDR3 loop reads CASSPGTSGDNEQFF. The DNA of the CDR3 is TGTGCCAGCAGCCCAGGGACTAGCGGCGACAATGAGCAGTTCTTC.